This TCR beta chain came from a study of cytomegalovirus exposure and HLA in healthy donors. The PCR employed 60 Vbeta primers together with 13 Jbeta primers. The data were produced by immunoSEQ multiplex PCR, yet TCRdb's version contains in-frame clones alone and is incomplete. The table records some 150,000 clones, more than 80% of them present only once. A word on this clone: Its antigen is as yet unknown.

Study observations and caveats: Later analysis suggested links between common viral pathogens and several top significant clusters. From TCR beta sequences, most subjects' HLA-A and HLA-B alleles were reportedly predicted accurately. A later analysis showed TCR association rates differing by HLA locus, peaking at DRB1 and lowest at HLA-C.

The sample was PBMCs. The source is a woman aged 40 to 50 in good health and CMV-seropositive.

The CDR3 spells CASSRVGTEAFF. CDR3 nucleotide sequence: TGTGCCAGCAGCCGGGTTGGGACTGAAGCTTTCTTT. The chain carries TRBV7-9 and TRBJ1-1, with D uncertain. The CDR3 is made up of 12 amino acids. Germline V gene sequence: CDR1 SEHNR, CDR2 FQNEAQ (reference sequence). Deletions cut 5 bases from V and 5 bases from J, with 9 bases between.